The 30 T cell receptor beta chains listed next were all sequenced from one sample in a study of blood T cell repertoires in COVID-19. TCRdb keeps only in-frame clones here, not all; method: immunoSEQ multiplex PCR. This repertoire shows 300,000 to 450,000 clones, approximately 86% found once; its top ten account for under 3%. What was sequenced was peripheral blood. The receptors were gathered from a human donor in a cohort sampled during active COVID-19.

The J gene is TRBJ2-7, the V gene TRBV19; D might be TRBD2 (5 bases). Per the germline V gene, CDR1 is LNHDA and CDR2 is SQIVND (reference sequence). The V end was cut by 3 bases, the J end by 2 bases, with 11 bases between. The CDR3 contains 14 residues. The CDR3 DNA reads as TGTGCCAGTAGTATGAGGGAGTCTCCCTACGAGCAGTACTTC. Amino acids: CASSMRESPYEQYF.

This chain joins TRBV4-1 and TRBJ2-7; 9 positions match TRBD2. This CDR3 has 15 amino acids. Germline V gene lookup returns CDR1 MGHRA and CDR2 YSYEKL. Trimming removed 2 bases from V and 1 base from J; junction bases left unmatched: 3. The CDR3 DNA reads as TGCGCCAGCAGCCAACGCCTAGCGGGATCCTACGAGCAGTACTTC. Its translation is CASSQRLAGSYEQYF.

The V gene is TRBV7-6, the J gene TRBJ2-2, with 7 nucleotides matching TRBD2. The CDR3 covers 16 residues. Germline CDR1 is SGHVS and CDR2 is FNYEAQ. V shed 1 base, J shed 4 bases, and the junction held 6 bases outside the gene matches. The CDR3: CASSLVGLGITGELFF. The CDR3 region has the DNA TGTGCCAGCAGCTTAGTTGGACTAGGCATCACCGGGGAGCTGTTTTTT. Together with reference TRBV7-6 and TRBJ2-2, the CDR3 gives the full variable domain: GAGVSQSPRYKVTKRGQDVALRCDPISGHVSLYWYRQALGQGPEFLTYFNYEAQQDKSGLPNDRFSAERPEGSISTLTIQRTEQRDSAMYRCASSLVGLGITGELFFGEGSRLTVL.

The chain employs TRBV4-1 and TRBJ2-7, with D perhaps TRBD1 (5 bases). Trimming shortened V by 1 base and J by 0 bases, and 10 bases separated the two germline ends. This CDR3 is 15 amino acids long. The germline CDR1 and CDR2 sequences are MGHRA and YSYEKL. The CDR3: CASSQVDSASYEQYF. The CDR3 nucleotides are TGCGCCAGCAGCCAAGTCGACAGTGCCTCCTACGAGCAGTACTTC.

This chain uses TRBV28 with TRBJ2-7, with 9 bases aligning to TRBD1. CDR3 length equals 15 residues. Germline CDR1 MDHEN, CDR2 SYDVKM. The ends lost 4 bases at V and 4 bases at J; junction bases unmatched: 8. CDR3 sequence reads: CASSSAGTGLYEQYF. The CDR3 DNA is TGTGCCAGCAGTTCCGCCGGGACAGGGCTGTACGAGCAGTACTTC.

This chain links TRBV18 with TRBJ2-7; 10 bases align to TRBD1. From germline, CDR1 is KGHSH and CDR2 LQKENI. V dropped 10 bases and J dropped 5; count of bases not matched to a gene: 11. This CDR3 spans 14 amino acids. This CDR3 reads CATNKDRGVDEQYF. The CDR3 DNA sequence: TGTGCCACCAACAAGGACAGGGGGGTTGACGAGCAGTACTTC.

The rearrangement joins TRBV7-8 to TRBJ2-5; TRBD1 matches at 7 bases. This CDR3 comprises 14 residues. CDR1 and CDR2 from the germline V gene are SGHVS and FQNEAQ. V gave up 7 bases and J gave up 2 bases; unmatched junction bases: 7. The CDR3 is CASNRQGTQETQYF. DNA for the CDR3: TGTGCCAGCAACAGACAGGGAACACAAGAGACCCAGTACTTC.

This clone was observed a handful of times. The V gene is TRBV19, the J gene TRBJ1-4; 7 bases fit TRBD1. Germline V gene lookup returns CDR1 LNHDA and CDR2 SQIVND (reference sequence). CDR3 length: 15 amino acids. Trimming at V came to 5 bases and at J to 0 bases, leaving 3 bases not matched to a gene. The CDR3 loop is CASSLGTATNEKLFF. CDR3 nucleotides: TGTGCCAGTAGTCTCGGGACAGCAACTAATGAAAAACTGTTTTTT.

This clone came up once. This rearrangement joins TRBV5-1 to TRBJ2-1, with TRBD1 matching 10 bases. The length of the CDR3 is 16 residues. Germline lookup yields CDR1 SGHRS and CDR2 YFSETQ. V trimming: 4 bases; J trimming: 9 bases; junction bases outside the gene matches: 13. CDR3 protein: CASSMDRDRGGGEQFF. Written as DNA, the CDR3 is TGCGCCAGCAGCATGGACCGGGACAGGGGCGGAGGTGAGCAGTTCTTC.

The chain links TRBV4-2 to TRBJ2-3, with TRBD2 identical over 10 bases. The CDR3 is 17 amino acids. After removal of 0 bases from V and 2 bases from J, the junction contained 5 bases not matched to a gene. Looked up from germline, CDR1 is LGHNA and CDR2 is YNFKEQ. DNA for the CDR3: TGTGCCAGCAGCCAAGATCCAGCGGGGGGGTACACAGATACGCAGTATTTT. This codes for CASSQDPAGGYTDTQYF.

Worth noting for this clone: Compared with germline, one end of the junction differs, possibly owing to a read error. This chain links TRBV5-4 with TRBJ2-5; 10 nucleotides match TRBD1. The germline CDR1 and CDR2 sequences are SGHNT and YYREEE (reference sequence). The CDR3 extends over 16 amino acids. Here the CDR3 DNA reads TGTGCCAACAGCTCCGCTGGGACAGGGGACCAAGAGACCCAGTACTTC. It codes for CANSSAGTGDQETQYF.

V gene TRBV3-1 (or the pseudogene TRBV3-2) combines with J gene TRBJ2-5; TRBD1 might be the D (7 bases). The CDR3 extends over 14 amino acids. V lost 7 bases and J 4 bases, leaving 16 bases between the germline ends. CDR1 is LGHDT and CDR2 is YNNKEL in the germline V gene (reference sequence). CDR3 DNA: TGTGCCAGCAACCCAAACAGGGGAGGAGAGACCCAGTACTTC. This gives the protein CASNPNRGGETQYF.

This clone was seen a single time. The V call is TRBV4-1, the J call TRBJ2-3; D call uncertain. The CDR3 loop spans 14 amino acids. The germline gives CDR1 MGHRA, CDR2 YSYEKL. Trimming removed 0 bases from V and 2 bases from J, with 6 bases in between. In nucleotides, the CDR3 is TGCGCCAGCAGCCAAGATTCGTTCACAGATACGCAGTATTTT. Translated, it gives CASSQDSFTDTQYF.

The J gene is TRBJ2-7, the V gene TRBV19; 8 positions match TRBD2. CDR3 length equals 14 residues. The germline V gene encodes CDR1 LNHDA and CDR2 SQIVND (reference sequence). V shed 3 bases and J 6 bases; nucleotides not matched to a gene: 7. The CDR3 loop is CASSITAGEGEQYF. The CDR3 DNA reads TGTGCCAGTAGTATCACAGCGGGAGAAGGCGAGCAGTACTTC.

V gene TRBV5-1 combines with J gene TRBJ1-1; unclear D gene. Germline CDR1 and CDR2: SGHRS and YFSETQ. The CDR3 runs 15 residues. Trimming removed 4 bases from V and 1 base from J, with 14 bases in between. The CDR3 sequence: CASSASDTPNTEAFF. The CDR3 DNA reads as TGCGCCAGCAGCGCAAGTGACACACCGAACACTGAAGCTTTCTTT.

The CDR3 is CATGRTRQPQHF. The CDR3 DNA reads as TGTGCCACCGGGAGGACCCGTCAGCCCCAGCATTTT. The chain employs TRBV6-5 and TRBJ1-5; D call uncertain. The CDR3 runs 12 residues. With 10 bases removed from V and 6 bases from J, the gap between germline ends came to 13 bases. Germline lookup yields CDR1 MNHEY and CDR2 SVGAGI.

V usage is TRBV7-3 and J usage is TRBJ1-6; no firm D call. V was clipped by 1 base and J by 13 bases, with 11 bases between them. There are 13 residues in the CDR3. Germline lookup yields CDR1 SGHTA and CDR2 FQGTGA. In DNA form, the CDR3 reads TGTGCCAGCAGCTTAAATTCGGGAAATCCCCTCCACTTT. Translating gives CASSLNSGNPLHF.

The chain employs TRBV24-1 and TRBJ2-2; D is ambiguous. The CDR3 spans 16 residues. The V end lost 4 bases, the J end lost 6 bases, and 17 bases lay between the germline ends. In germline, CDR1 is KGHDR, CDR2 SFDVKD. CDR3 protein: CATSDPDTDIAGELFF. The CDR3 coding sequence is TGTGCCACCAGTGACCCCGACACCGATATCGCCGGGGAGCTGTTTTTT.

This clone appeared a few times. The chain joins TRBV29-1 to TRBJ2-7, with TRBD2 matching 7 bases. The CDR3 length is 15 residues. With 5 bases clipped from V and 2 bases from J, the junction kept 12 bases outside the gene matches. Per the germline V gene, CDR1 is SQVTM and CDR2 is ANQGSEA. CDR3 protein: CSVRFGGEPTYEQYF. In DNA form, the CDR3 reads TGCAGCGTTCGTTTTGGGGGGGAGCCTACCTACGAGCAGTACTTC.

The rearrangement uses TRBV29-1 and TRBJ2-3; 8 bases agree with TRBD1. The CDR3 length is 15 residues. Germline CDR1 SQVTM, CDR2 ANQGSEA. J gave up 5 bases and V 6 bases, and 13 bases lay outside the gene matches. CDR3 protein: CSVDRTGTLGDTQYF. The DNA for the CDR3 is TGCAGCGTCGACCGGACAGGGACACTAGGAGATACGCAGTATTTT.

The chain is built from TRBV9 and TRBJ2-1; 7 positions match TRBD1. After removal of 3 bases from V and 9 bases from J, the junction contained 9 bases not matched to a gene. CDR1 is SGDLS and CDR2 is YYNGEE in the germline V gene. CDR3 length equals 14 residues. Written as DNA, the CDR3 is TGTGCCAGCAGCGCCAGGGACAGTTTCACTGAGCAGTTCTTC. This codes for CASSARDSFTEQFF. The full variable domain, in which reference TRBV9 and TRBJ2-1 provide the parts outside the CDR3, is DSGVTQTPKHLITATGQRVTLRCSPRSGDLSVYWYQQSLDQGLQFLIQYYNGEERAKGNILERFSAQQFPDLHSELNLSSLELGDSALYFCASSARDSFTEQFFGPGTRLTVL.

The chain couples TRBV5-1 to TRBJ2-3; 9 nucleotides line up with TRBD2. The CDR3 length is 18 residues. From germline, CDR1 is SGHRS and CDR2 YFSETQ. After removal of 4 bases from V and 4 bases from J, the junction contained 16 bases not matched to a gene. The CDR3 nucleotides read TGCGCCAGCAGCCGCCCGCGGGGCGGGGGGGCGGGCGCAGATACGCAGTATTTT. This encodes CASSRPRGGGAGADTQYF.

The chain carries TRBV4-1 and TRBJ2-3, with a tentative D call TRBD2 (6 bases). Looked up from germline, CDR1 is MGHRA and CDR2 is YSYEKL. Deletions cut 1 base from V and 1 base from J, with 12 bases between. CDR3 length equals 16 residues. CDR3 loop: CASSQGRGKGTDTQYF. The CDR3 nucleotides read TGCGCCAGCAGCCAAGGACGGGGGAAGGGCACAGATACGCAGTATTTT.

The rearrangement links TRBV7-8 to TRBJ2-7; 11 bases are a match to TRBD2. CDR3 size: 15 residues. Germline V lookup: CDR1 SGHVS, CDR2 FQNEAQ. V lost 6 bases to trimming and J lost 5 bases; unmatched junction nucleotides: 9. The CDR3 region has the DNA TGTGCCAGCAGGCAAACTAGCGGGAGTACCCACGAGCAGTACTTC. The encoded protein is CASRQTSGSTHEQYF.

The CDR3 spells CASSSLNTGELFF. The CDR3 nucleotides are TGTGCCAGCAGTTCCCTTAATACCGGGGAGCTGTTTTTT. The chain employs TRBV27 and TRBJ2-2; D is uncertain. From germline, CDR1 is MNHEY and CDR2 SMNVEV (reference sequence). The CDR3 is 13 amino acids. Trimming took off 4 bases at V and 5 bases at J, with 8 bases between the two ends.

The rearrangement links TRBV7-3 to TRBJ2-3; possible D gene TRBD1, 5 bases. V lost 0 bases and J lost 5, with 9 bases in between. Per the germline V gene, CDR1 is SGHTA and CDR2 is FQGTGA. The CDR3 sequence is 14 residues long. CDR3 sequence: CASSLTQGQDTQYF. CDR3 DNA: TGTGCCAGCAGCTTAACCCAGGGTCAAGATACGCAGTATTTT.

The V gene is TRBV11-2, the J gene TRBJ1-6, with D possibly being TRBD1 (5 bases). V was clipped by 3 bases and J by 14 bases, with 11 bases between them. Germline V gives CDR1 SGHAT, CDR2 FQNNGV. This CDR3 is 12 amino acids long. This chain's CDR3 is CASSFQGTALHF. The CDR3 DNA follows: TGTGCCAGCAGCTTCCAGGGTACAGCCCTCCACTTT.

This chain connects TRBV5-8 to TRBJ2-5; D is possibly TRBD2 (5 bases). V was pared by 4 bases and J by 2 bases, with 15 bases between. This CDR3 has 15 residues. Per the germline V gene, CDR1 is SGHTS and CDR2 is YDEGEE. CDR3 residues: CASSPGGRRQETQYF. CDR3 sequence (DNA): TGTGCCAGCAGCCCAGGTGGTAGGAGGCAAGAGACCCAGTACTTC.

The rearrangement joins TRBV13 to TRBJ1-2; 9 bases match TRBD1. The CDR3 is 14 amino acids. V gave up 3 bases and J gave up 7 bases; unmatched junction bases: 6. Germline loops: CDR1 PRHDT, CDR2 FYEKMQ (reference sequence). The DNA of the CDR3 is TGTGCCAGCAGCTTCCGGGACAGGGACTCTGGCTACACCTTC. Encoded protein: CASSFRDRDSGYTF.

The gene calls are TRBV9 and TRBJ1-2; the D is unclear. The CDR3 sequence is 12 residues long. The V and J ends lost 3 bases and 8 bases respectively, with 11 bases between them. Germline values: CDR1 SGDLS, CDR2 YYNGEE. Here the CDR3 DNA reads TGTGCCAGCAGCGGTGAGGGCGACGGCTACACCTTC. Protein: CASSGEGDGYTF.